This TCR beta chain was profiled in a study of human T cells and chemical hapten exposure. Study results and limitations: With patch test score, the counts of PT1 expanded TCRs showed a positive correlation.

Time point denoted: pre-sensitization, week 0. The treatment: therapeutic diphenylcyclopropenone sensitization with weekly scalp DPC. Someone pulled total RNA out of unfractionated whole blood. The V and J ends lost 5 bases and 0 bases respectively, with 15 bases between them. The CDR3 extends over 16 amino acids. Germline V lookup: CDR1 MNHEY, CDR2 SVGEGT. This clonotype was seen repeatedly, ten times or more. Its target is unknown. As the library was built, unique molecular identifiers were attached to individual cDNA molecules. In TCRdb, the RACE reads were re-called with MiXCR into one record per CDR3 protein. The sample comprises around 250,000 distinct CDR3 sequences, 8.6% of which are singletons, and 2.3% rests with the top ten.

The receptor was isolated from a woman aged 35 to 49 with alopecia areata. Some clones in this sample may be carry-over from other donors' samples. This chain joins TRBV6-2 or TRBV6-3 and TRBJ2-3; D is perhaps TRBD2 (5 bases). The sample here was whole blood, taken in connection with sensitization to the hapten diphenylcyclopropenone (DPC). CDR3 coding DNA: TGTGCCAGCAGTGCCTTGGGGAGCGCCAGCACAGATACGCAGTATTTT. It is translated as CASSALGSASTDTQYF.